The clone carrying this TCR beta chain was recorded many times. Its antigen remains unidentified. TCRdb independently ran MiXCR on the 5' RACE reads; one entry per CDR3 protein. The sample consists of about 240,000 distinct CDR3 sequences, roughly 8.6% of them appearing once. The CDR3 is made up of 18 amino acids. The germline V gene has CDR1 LGHDT and CDR2 YNNKEL (reference sequence). Trimming pared 6 bases from V and 4 bases from J, leaving 24 bases between. The data are from a study of CD8 T cells in ankylosing spondylitis. General study results and limits: Prior work had noted some motif variants in reactive arthritis blood and synovial fluid. A TCR beta motif of eight or nine highly homologous variants seemed to mark ankylosing spondylitis blood. Reportedly, matched ankylosing spondylitis synovial fluid was significantly enriched for disease-linked clones.

The receptor's source is a male donor with ankylosing spondylitis or in good health (not recorded which). The V and J genes are TRBV3-1 and TRBJ2-2; tentatively, D is TRBD1 (5 bases). Material for sequencing was blood, either unsorted or a sorted T cell fraction (not recorded which). Here the CDR3 reads CASSPIYRAQRGTGELFF. DNA for the CDR3: TGTGCCAGCAGTCCAATATACCGGGCTCAAAGGGGCACCGGGGAGCTGTTTTTT.